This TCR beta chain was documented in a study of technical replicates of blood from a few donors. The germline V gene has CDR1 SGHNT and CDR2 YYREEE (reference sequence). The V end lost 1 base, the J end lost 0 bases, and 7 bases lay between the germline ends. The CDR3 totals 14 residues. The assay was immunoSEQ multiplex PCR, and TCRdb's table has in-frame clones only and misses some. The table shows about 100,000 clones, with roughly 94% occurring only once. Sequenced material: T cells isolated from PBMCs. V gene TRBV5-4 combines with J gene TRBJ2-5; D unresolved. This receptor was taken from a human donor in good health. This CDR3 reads CASSLRAYQETQYF. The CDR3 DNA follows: TGTGCCAGCAGCTTGCGAGCGTACCAAGAGACCCAGTACTTC.